This TCR beta chain derives from a study of long-term antiretroviral therapy in people with HIV (dated by TCRdb to between 2021 and 2024). Looking at the study overall: The earliest samples were collected approximately a decade before the 2015 WHO recommendation for immediate ART, a period when ART was typically delayed until CD4 counts fell. About 40% of the 30 participants with HIV were female. A retrospective serial study tested whether ART initiation and durable HIV suppression were associated with changes in peripheral blood TRB repertoire composition and diversity. A total of 192 cryopreserved PBMC samples were contributed to the cohort by 30 adults with confirmed HIV infection, with samples collected serially over a mean of 6 years (range 1-12). Test extractions of a monoclonal T-cell line alongside 30 or so polyclonal samples showed no cross-contamination during QIAcube processing. The paper's findings and limits, for the study overall: The samples span the years 2004 to 2017, and the ART regimens used may be less effective than current regimens. The repertoire was dominated across all time points by expanded TRB clones identified before ART initiation, although this dominance was seen to fluctuate and to decrease in many PLHIV after ART. Starting ART was linked to a significant rise in TRB diversity, yet even after long-term ART the diversity remained significantly lower than in transplant donor controls. Limited PBMC availability meant only the TCR beta chain was sequenced, without alpha chain pairing. Inferences about post-ART repertoire changes were limited because no data were available on ART adherence, viral resistance or therapy changes. Because pre-ART samples had limited cell numbers, unsorted PBMC were profiled rather than sorted CD4+ and CD8+ T cells. Compared with controls, HIV repertoires had narrower CDR3 length ranges, and the network structure pointed to an antigen-experienced repertoire that shifted only slightly toward naive after ART.

Participants were included only if at least one PBMC sample before ART initiation and at least two post-ART samples were available. Every participant with HIV received treatment in the United States of America. Cryopreserved samples of about 0.9-11 million PBMC were thawed and washed before DNA extraction. At the time of the earliest PBMC sample, participants with HIV were aged between about 23 and 54 years. PBMC samples from each participant spanned 1-4 timepoints before ART initiation and 2-8 timepoints after ART initiation, with a median of 7 samples. Serial HIV viral load, CD4+ T-cell count, ART history and demographic data were obtained for every participant. Using a Qiagen kit on a QIAcube, genomic DNA was extracted from unsorted PBMC, with samples processed in batches of 12. The immunoSEQ hsTCRB v3.0 assay was used at survey level resolution for TRB variable region sequencing. The targeted TRB sequencing depth was roughly 40,000-55,000 T-cell genomes per sample. TRB libraries were pooled and sequenced on an Illumina MiSeq using a v3 150-cycle kit. The authors processed their data as follows. Analysis of repertoires was carried out in R inside a reproducible Nextflow workflow spanning QC, data transformation and analysis. LymphoSeq2, an R package for exploring AIRR-Seq data, was used to implement custom analyses. After excluding a handful of samples that yielded fewer than 5000 total TRB sequences, some 190 HIV repertoires remained for analysis. Among the approximately 200 retained HIV repertoires, 55 to 65 were collected before ART initiation and over 120 were collected after ART initiation. Repertoires were downsampled to 5000 TRB nucleotide sequences, with summary statistics averaged over 100 downsampling iterations. Only TRB sequences with CDR3 regions of at least seven amino acids were retained for analysis. Diversity was measured with a Shannon entropy-derived clonality score and the Gini coefficient. In the repertoire networks, any two of the top 5000 CDR3 amino acid sequences were connected whenever the two sequences differed by an edit distance of one. GLIPH2 predicted antigen specificity groups and MHC restriction for TRB CDR3 amino acid sequences. Known CMV, EBV, HIV or tissue antigen associations were flagged by matching CDR3 amino acid sequences against VDJdb and McPAS-TCR. Pre-ART, post-ART and control groups were compared with Wilcoxon signed-rank tests and Holm-Bonferroni correction. TCRdb mirrors the immuneACCESS table, restricted to in-frame sequences. Some clones are absent from its copies; in checked studies, under half trace to an unresolved V gene, and the reason for the others is unknown. V and J calls and clone size are those listed in that table; D and trimming were worked out from the DNA. For this sample there are 25,000 or so clones; nearly 95% appear just once. The top ten constitute around 10% of the sample.

A note on this clone: Its antigen remains undetermined. Within one base of it there is no much larger clone, and no base qualities were kept.

This TCR derives from a man aged 35-49 years with HIV. This specimen consisted of unsorted PBMCs, obtained 6.2 years after starting antiretroviral therapy.

The CDR3 region: CASSRLAPGTDTQYF. In nucleotide form, the sequence is TGTGCCAGCAGTCGACTAGCTCCGGGCACAGATACGCAGTATTTT. The receptor chain draws on TRBV6-6 and TRBJ2-3; the junction holds 7 bases that match TRBD2. The CDR3 holds 15 amino acids from the cysteine to the phenylalanine. Only CDR3 DNA remains: 45 bases, in frame from the first base. CDR1 and CDR2 are read off the germline V gene (reference sequence) as MNHNY and SVGAGI. Clipping removes 5 bases from V and 1 base from J, with 6 as the unmatched junction base count.